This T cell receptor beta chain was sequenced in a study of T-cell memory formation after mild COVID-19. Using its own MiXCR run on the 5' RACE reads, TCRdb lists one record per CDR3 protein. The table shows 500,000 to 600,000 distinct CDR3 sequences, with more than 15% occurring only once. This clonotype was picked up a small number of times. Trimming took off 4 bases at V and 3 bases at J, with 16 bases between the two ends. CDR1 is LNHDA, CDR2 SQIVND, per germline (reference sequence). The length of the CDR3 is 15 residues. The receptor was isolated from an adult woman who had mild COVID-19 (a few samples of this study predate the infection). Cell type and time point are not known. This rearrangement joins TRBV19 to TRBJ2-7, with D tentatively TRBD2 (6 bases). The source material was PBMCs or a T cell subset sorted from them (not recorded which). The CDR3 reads CASSTGTFPRYEQYF. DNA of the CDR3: TGTGCCAGTAGTACCGGGACTTTCCCCCGCTACGAGCAGTACTTC.